These 10 T cell receptor beta chains originate from one sample sequenced in a study of T-cell reconstitution after alpha-beta-depleted transplantation in children. TCRbeta library preparation incorporated unique molecular identifiers. TCRdb processed the PCR reads anew with MiXCR; each CDR3 protein has one entry. The sample contains around 400,000 distinct CDR3 sequences, around 20% of which appear only once. The input for sequencing was PBMCs from the stem cell graft donor, taken from the stem cell graft. The receptors originated from a human donor who donated a stem cell graft to a child with acute myeloid leukemia.

The chain couples TRBV18 to TRBJ2-7; tentatively, D is TRBD1 (5 bases). CDR1 and CDR2 from the germline V gene are KGHSH and LQKENI. Between the trimmed V and J ends, which lost 5 bases and 3 bases, there was a span of 20 bases. The CDR3 has 16 amino acids. CDR3 sequence reads: CASSEGSGPGYYEQYF. DNA of the CDR3: TGTGCCAGCTCAGAAGGTTCAGGGCCCGGATACTACGAGCAGTACTTC.

This clonotype appeared a few times. V is TRBV12-3 or TRBV12-4 and J is TRBJ2-7; no definite D call. The V end was cut by 6 bases, the J end by 3 bases, with 9 bases between. There are 12 residues in the CDR3. CDR3 residues: CASRSSSYEQYF. CDR3 coding DNA: TGTGCCAGCAGATCCTCTAGCTACGAGCAGTACTTC.

V gene TRBV18 combines with J gene TRBJ2-1; perhaps TRBD1 as D (6 bases). V gave up 3 bases and J gave up 3 bases, with 12 bases separating them. CDR1 and CDR2 from the germline V gene are KGHSH and LQKENI. The CDR3 spans 15 residues. The CDR3, as DNA: TGTGCCAGCTCACCGGGGCAGGGGATCTACAATGAGCAGTTCTTC. It encodes CASSPGQGIYNEQFF.

The table lists this clonotype with a few counts. This chain joins TRBV12-3 or TRBV12-4 and TRBJ2-2; 10 nucleotides line up with TRBD1. This CDR3 is built from 16 residues. V lost 7 bases to trimming and J lost 1 base; unmatched junction nucleotides: 6. CDR3 loop: CASTSRDRGNTGELFF. The CDR3 bases are TGTGCCAGCACCTCCCGGGACAGGGGGAACACCGGGGAGCTGTTTTTT.

This clonotype has ten or more counts. This chain uses TRBV29-1 with TRBJ2-1, with 9 nucleotides matching TRBD1. V trimming: 7 bases; J trimming: 5 bases; junction bases outside the gene matches: 9. CDR3 length: 14 amino acids. The germline CDR1 and CDR2 sequences are SQVTM and ANQGSEA. The CDR3 DNA sequence: TGCAGCGCAGGGACAGGGACGAGTAACAATGAGCAGTTCTTC. Protein: CSAGTGTSNNEQFF.

This chain uses TRBV11-3 with TRBJ2-5; 8 nucleotides match TRBD2. Germline values: CDR1 SGHNT, CDR2 YENEEA. Trimming took 6 bases from V and 2 from J; bases not matched to a gene: 8. This CDR3 is 15 amino acids long. The CDR3 nucleotides read TGTGCCAGCAGTCATGGACTAGCCTCGCAAGAGACCCAGTACTTC. The encoded protein is CASSHGLASQETQYF. Combining the CDR3 with reference TRBV11-3 and TRBJ2-5 gives the whole variable domain EAGVVQSPRYKIIEKKQPVAFWCNPISGHNTLYWYLQNLGQGPELLIRYENEEAVDDSQLPKDRFSAERLKGVDSTLKIQPAELGDSAVYLCASSHGLASQETQYFGPGTRLLVL.

The rearrangement links TRBV6-1 to TRBJ1-5; 7 bases match TRBD1. The CDR3 sequence is 12 residues long. Germline CDR1 MNHNS, CDR2 SASEGT. V lost 4 bases, J lost 6 bases, and 0 bases stayed unmatched. The CDR3: CASSAGGQPQHF. The CDR3 bases are TGTGCCAGCAGTGCAGGGGGTCAGCCCCAGCATTTT.

This clonotype was seen at least ten times. The chain carries TRBV20-1 and TRBJ2-1, with D possibly TRBD2 on 5 matching bases. The CDR3 contains 15 residues. Germline loops: CDR1 DFQATT, CDR2 SNEGSKA (reference sequence). The germline V and J ends were trimmed by 6 bases and 0 bases, with 15 bases remaining between them. The CDR3 is CSATSLAHSYNEQFF. The CDR3 DNA is TGCAGTGCGACATCCTTAGCGCACTCCTACAATGAGCAGTTCTTC.

The table lists this clonotype with many counts. V and J are TRBV29-1 and TRBJ2-5; 7 bases are a match to TRBD2. With 4 bases clipped from V and 1 base from J, the junction kept 9 bases outside the gene matches. The CDR3 sequence is 15 residues long. Germline CDR1 SQVTM, CDR2 ANQGSEA. The CDR3 spells CSVAGSGVVQETQYF. The CDR3 DNA is TGCAGCGTTGCGGGGAGCGGGGTAGTCCAAGAGACCCAGTACTTC.

This clonotype was counted ten times or more. The chain combines TRBV2 with TRBJ2-5; D gene ambiguous. Germline CDR1 and CDR2: SNHLY and FYNNEI. V lost 6 bases to trimming and J lost 5 bases, with 10 bases between them. The length of the CDR3 is 12 residues. This chain's CDR3 is CASSPLRETQYF. The CDR3 DNA is TGTGCCAGCAGCCCTCTTAGGGAGACCCAGTACTTC.